This TCR beta chain was retrieved from a study of CD8 T cells in ankylosing spondylitis. V was clipped by 3 bases and J by 6 bases, with 7 bases between them. The CDR3 covers 12 residues. The germline V gene encodes CDR1 KGHSH and CDR2 LQKENI. On this clonotype itself: Antigen: not known.

TCRdb fed the 5' RACE reads into MiXCR, producing one record per CDR3 protein. The sample has roughly 130,000 distinct CDR3 sequences, about a tenth seen once. Study-wide results and caveats: Researchers reportedly found disease-linked clones significantly enriched in matched ankylosing spondylitis synovial fluid. CD8+ disease-linked clones were present at relatively low frequencies in blood. In reactive arthritis synovial fluid and blood, some motif variants had been reported before. Ankylosing spondylitis blood appeared to carry a characteristic TCR beta motif of several highly homologous variants.

The sequence was obtained from a male donor with ankylosing spondylitis or in good health (not recorded which). The J gene is TRBJ2-3, the V gene TRBV18, with no clear D. Material: blood, either unsorted or a sorted T cell fraction (not recorded which). The CDR3 nucleotides are TGTGCCAGCTCACCTCTATCCGATACGCAGTATTTT. Translation: CASSPLSDTQYF.